These 32 T cell receptor beta chains were sequenced from one sample in a study of T cell responses to AZD1222 COVID-19 vaccine. Only in-frame clones appear in the TCRdb table, and some are missing; sequencing was by immunoSEQ multiplex PCR. Of 130,000 to 150,000 clones detected, about nine tenths appear once; the ten largest clones hold around 1.7%. The sequenced sample was peripheral blood, obtained 28 days after the second AZD1222 dose. Receptor source: an adult who received the AZD1222 COVID-19 vaccine.

The chain joins TRBV11-2 to TRBJ2-1, with D possibly matching TRBD1 (5 bases). CDR1 is SGHAT and CDR2 is FQNNGV in the germline V gene. Trimming shortened V by 1 base and J by 7 bases, and 26 bases separated the two germline ends. The CDR3 sequence is 19 residues long. Here the CDR3 DNA reads TGTGCCAGCAGCTTAGGGGTCTGGGGCTCGGTCCAGGGCCAAAATGAGCAGTTCTTC. Translating it yields CASSLGVWGSVQGQNEQFF.

V usage is TRBV30 and J usage is TRBJ2-6; weak D call: TRBD1 (5 bases). CDR1 and CDR2 from the germline V gene are GTSNPN and SVGIG (reference sequence). Trimming removed 6 bases from V and 3 bases from J, with 9 bases in between. The CDR3 extends over 13 amino acids. CDR3 nucleotides: TGTGCCTGTGTGGGGCATGGGGCCAACGTCCTGACTTTC. It specifies CACVGHGANVLTF.

This chain joins TRBV5-1 and TRBJ1-2; perhaps TRBD1 as D (6 bases). Between the trimmed V and J ends, which lost 5 bases and 6 bases, there was a span of 14 bases. Germline CDR1 and CDR2: SGHRS and YFSETQ. This CDR3 has 13 residues. The CDR3 protein is CASREQGSDGYTF. The CDR3 coding sequence is TGCGCCAGCAGGGAGCAGGGGTCGGATGGCTACACCTTC.

The chain is built from TRBV7-8 and TRBJ1-6; D remains unclear. The CDR3 covers 15 residues. Germline assignment: CDR1 SGHVS and CDR2 FQNEAQ. V dropped 4 bases and J dropped 6 bases, with 13 bases sitting between them. The CDR3 protein is CASSSPGFPNSPLHF. The CDR3, as DNA: TGTGCCAGCAGCTCCCCGGGCTTTCCTAATTCACCCCTCCACTTT.

The genes are TRBV12-2 and TRBJ1-5; no DNA check was done on the table's D call, TRBD1. TRBV12-2 corresponds to a pseudogene. CDR3 length: 20 amino acids. The CDR3 here is CASRLIGPGQEFGGNQPQHF. The CDR3 DNA reads TGTGCAAGTCGCTTAATTGGGCCGGGACAGGAATTCGGGGGCAATCAGCCCCAGCATTTT.

The chain has TRBV3-1 (or the pseudogene TRBV3-2) and TRBJ2-7, with 11 bases lining up with TRBD2. J lost 1 base, V lost 4 bases, and 3 bases had no gene match. The CDR3 is 15 amino acids. Germline values: CDR1 LGHDT, CDR2 YNNKEL (reference sequence). The CDR3 bases are TGTGCCAGCAGCCCGGGACTAGCGGATTCCTACGAGCAGTACTTC. This translates into CASSPGLADSYEQYF.

The rearrangement uses TRBV5-6 and TRBJ2-7; TRBD1 or TRBD2 may be the D gene (6 bases each). Germline V gene data show CDR1 as SGHDT and CDR2 as YYEEEE. V was clipped by 7 bases and J by 2 bases, with 10 bases between them. The CDR3 spans 12 residues. The CDR3 is CASGRGPYEQYF. The CDR3 DNA reads as TGTGCCAGCGGCCGGGGGCCCTACGAGCAGTACTTC.

The genes are TRBV29-1 and TRBJ1-2; D is undetermined. This CDR3 is 12 amino acids long. Germline loops: CDR1 SQVTM, CDR2 ANQGSEA. The V gene lost 2 bases and the J gene lost 12 bases, with 16 bases spanning the gap. CDR3 coding DNA: TGCAGCGTTGAAATGCTAGGCAGGAAGGACACCTTC. Translation gives CSVEMLGRKDTF.

This chain links TRBV29-1 with TRBJ1-1; tentative D call: TRBD1 (5 bases). The ends were cut back, 7 bases at V and 0 bases at J, with 15 bases in the middle. The CDR3 consists of 14 residues. Germline V lookup: CDR1 SQVTM, CDR2 ANQGSEA. DNA for the CDR3: TGCAGCGCCCGGACACAGAGCTTGAACACTGAAGCTTTCTTT. Amino acid sequence: CSARTQSLNTEAFF.

The chain recombines TRBV10-3 with TRBJ2-1; 10 bases match TRBD2. This CDR3 comprises 19 residues. V shed 10 bases, J shed 0 bases, and the junction held 18 bases outside the gene matches. Germline V gene sequence: CDR1 ENHRY, CDR2 SYGVKD. CDR3 bases: TGTGCCACCCGACCCAGCGGACTAGCGGTCGACAGCTCCTACAATGAGCAGTTCTTC. Residues: CATRPSGLAVDSSYNEQFF.

The J gene is TRBJ2-1, the V gene TRBV27; 7 nucleotides agree with TRBD2. The V gene end was trimmed by 5 bases and the J gene end by 8 bases; junction bases not matched to a gene: 9. This CDR3 comprises 14 residues. Per the germline V gene, CDR1 is MNHEY and CDR2 is SMNVEV (reference sequence). CDR3 bases: TGTGCCAGCAGTCCGGGACTATCGTGGGATGAGCAGTTCTTC. It translates to CASSPGLSWDEQFF.

This clone was seen a single time. V usage is TRBV19 and J usage is TRBJ1-2; D gene uncertain. V was clipped by 4 bases and J by 4 bases, with 10 bases between them. Germline CDR1 reads LNHDA; CDR2 reads SQIVND (reference sequence). The CDR3 is 13 amino acids. CDR3 nucleotide sequence: TGTGCCAGTAGTACCCTGGTAATCTATGGCTACACCTTC. This sequence encodes CASSTLVIYGYTF.

This clone was seen once. This chain connects TRBV19 to TRBJ2-7, with D perhaps TRBD2 (5 bases). Germline CDR1 and CDR2: LNHDA and SQIVND (reference sequence). The CDR3 is 14 residues long. Trimming pared 0 bases from V and 4 bases from J, leaving 10 bases between. The CDR3 sequence is CASSIDPGIYEQYF. DNA of the CDR3: TGTGCCAGTAGTATAGATCCGGGGATATACGAGCAGTACTTC.

CDR3 sequence: CASSLGGSLQPQHF. DNA of the CDR3: TGTGCCAGCAGTTTAGGGGGCTCACTTCAGCCCCAGCATTTT. The V gene is TRBV28, the J gene TRBJ1-5, with D possibly TRBD1 on 6 matching bases. Germline V gene sequence: CDR1 MDHEN, CDR2 SYDVKM. The ends were cut back, 2 bases at V and 6 bases at J, with 11 bases in the middle. There are 14 residues in the CDR3.

This chain joins TRBV30 and TRBJ1-1, with TRBD1 matching 12 bases. CDR1 GTSNPN and CDR2 SVGIG come from the germline V gene (reference sequence). The CDR3 covers 13 residues. V lost 5 bases to trimming and J lost 7 bases; unmatched junction nucleotides: 5. CDR3 DNA: TGTGCCTGGGGGGACAGGGGGCGAGATGAAGCTTTCTTT. Translation: CAWGDRGRDEAFF. The variable domain in full, with the rest retrieved from reference TRBV30 and TRBJ1-1, is SQTIHQWPATLVQPVGSPLSLECTVEGTSNPNLYWYRQAAGRGLQLLFYSVGIGQISSEVPQNLSASRPQDRQFILSSKKLLLSDSGFYLCAWGDRGRDEAFFGQGTRLTVV.

This clone was seen a few times. The rearrangement uses TRBV6-6 and TRBJ1-3; D gene uncertain. The CDR3 loop spans 13 amino acids. The V gene's germline CDR1 is MNHNY and CDR2 SVGAGI (reference sequence). V lost 5 bases and J 0 bases, leaving 5 bases between the germline ends. This chain's CDR3 is CASSGPSGNTIYF. The CDR3 DNA sequence: TGTGCCAGCAGTGGACCCTCTGGAAACACCATATATTTT.

This chain joins TRBV29-1 and TRBJ1-4; D is perhaps TRBD1 (6 bases). V was pared by 6 bases and J by 2 bases, with 13 bases between. The germline gives CDR1 SQVTM, CDR2 ANQGSEA. The CDR3 has 14 amino acids. In DNA, the CDR3 is TGCAGCGTCCTGGGGGGGCGGACTAATGAAAAACTGTTTTTT. Protein sequence: CSVLGGRTNEKLFF.

The rearrangement links TRBV12-5 to TRBJ2-1, with 12 bases fitting TRBD2. The V gene's germline CDR1 is LGHNT and CDR2 FRNRAP. The V segment lost 4 bases and the J segment 8 bases; nucleotides outside the gene matches: 6. This CDR3 is built from 15 residues. The CDR3 region is CASGSGTSGWDEQFF. The CDR3 DNA sequence: TGTGCTAGTGGTTCCGGGACTAGCGGGTGGGATGAGCAGTTCTTC.

The chain couples TRBV24-1 to TRBJ2-7; 10 bases are a match to TRBD1. J gave up 4 bases and V 4 bases, and 9 bases lay outside the gene matches. This CDR3 has 16 amino acids. Germline V gene lookup returns CDR1 KGHDR and CDR2 SFDVKD. The CDR3 loop is CATSDPGTGDGYEQYF. CDR3 coding DNA: TGTGCCACCAGTGACCCAGGGACAGGGGATGGTTACGAGCAGTACTTC.

This clone was seen just once. The genes are TRBV21-1 and TRBJ1-5. TRBV21-1 has pseudogene status. The CDR3 contains 17 residues. The CDR3 sequence: CASSKVQFGDSNQPQHF. CDR3 nucleotide sequence: TGTGCCAGCAGCAAAGTACAGTTCGGGGATAGCAATCAGCCCCAGCATTTT.

The rearrangement uses TRBV6-5 and TRBJ1-2; 9 bases agree with TRBD1. The trim removed 6 bases at V and 8 bases at J, leaving 10 bases unmatched. Germline V gene lookup returns CDR1 MNHEY and CDR2 SVGAGI. The CDR3 is made up of 14 amino acids. Written as DNA, the CDR3 is TGTGCCAGCAGAACTTTACAGGGGGCGGAGGGCTACACCTTC. Its translation is CASRTLQGAEGYTF.

The chain has TRBV6-2 or TRBV6-3 and TRBJ1-1, with D tentatively TRBD1 (6 bases). Germline assignment: CDR1 MNHEY and CDR2 SVGEGT. The CDR3 loop spans 19 amino acids. Trimming removed 6 bases at V and 0 bases at J, with 26 bases between. As DNA, the CDR3 is TGTGCCAGCAGCTCTTACACAGGGCCGCCCAACCCCTTGAACACTGAAGCTTTCTTT. Protein: CASSSYTGPPNPLNTEAFF.

The rearrangement uses TRBV7-8 and TRBJ1-2; D gene unclear. The length of the CDR3 is 12 residues. Germline CDR1 reads SGHVS; CDR2 reads FQNEAQ. V dropped 8 bases and J dropped 6 bases, with 13 bases sitting between them. In nucleotides, the CDR3 is TGTGCCAGCCGTTTGGGAGCGGATGGCTACACCTTC. It yields the protein CASRLGADGYTF.

This clone was seen a handful of times. The chain couples TRBV6-6 to TRBJ2-5; the D gene is possibly TRBD2 (7 bases). The CDR3 sequence is 15 residues long. Germline values: CDR1 MNHNY, CDR2 SVGAGI (reference sequence). Deletions cut 2 bases from V and 9 bases from J, with 19 bases between. For the CDR3, the DNA is TGTGCCAGCAGTTACCAGCCGGGGGGTTGGGGGCCCCAGTACTTC. This translates into CASSYQPGGWGPQYF.

The chain combines TRBV30 with TRBJ1-3; D remains ambiguous. Germline-derived CDR1 and CDR2 are GTSNPN and SVGIG (reference sequence). V dropped 4 bases and J dropped 0 bases, with 10 bases sitting between them. The CDR3 spans 14 residues. In DNA, the CDR3 is TGTGCCTGGAACCCTGGTCCCTCTGGAAACACCATATATTTT. This codes for CAWNPGPSGNTIYF.

This clone was seen just once. This chain connects TRBV25-1 to TRBJ1-4, with D unresolved. This CDR3 has 16 residues. CDR1 MGHDK and CDR2 SYGVNS come from the germline V gene. V was clipped by 1 base and J by 0 bases, with 9 bases between them. Here the CDR3 DNA reads TGTGCCAGCAGTGAATCCTACGGAGCAACTAATGAAAAACTGTTTTTT. Translation: CASSESYGATNEKLFF. Variable domain in full (rest from reference TRBV25-1 and TRBJ1-4): EADIYQTPRYLVIGTGKKITLECSQTMGHDKMYWYQQDPGMELHLIHYSYGVNSTEKGDLSSESTVSRIRTEHFPLTLESARPSHTSQYLCASSESYGATNEKLFFGSGTQLSVL.

The V gene is TRBV28, the J gene TRBJ1-2; D gene uncertain. Germline CDR1 is MDHEN and CDR2 is SYDVKM. This CDR3 is built from 13 residues. Trimming stripped 6 bases from V and 4 bases from J, with 12 bases between. The CDR3 DNA is TGTGCCAGCAGCAAGGGCAGTTTCTATGGCTACACCTTC. Encoded protein: CASSKGSFYGYTF.

The rearrangement links TRBV19 to TRBJ1-2; no clear D gene. V was shortened by 2 bases and J by 4 bases, with 8 bases between the two germline ends. This CDR3 spans 13 amino acids. Looked up from germline, CDR1 is LNHDA and CDR2 is SQIVND (reference sequence). The DNA of the CDR3 is TGTGCCAGTAGTATAAGGAAGGGCTATGGCTACACCTTC. It yields the protein CASSIRKGYGYTF.

This chain uses TRBV6-5 with TRBJ2-7; a possible D gene is TRBD1 (6 bases). The germline V gene has CDR1 MNHEY and CDR2 SVGAGI. This CDR3 has 16 amino acids. The V and J ends lost 0 bases and 3 bases respectively, with 15 bases between them. In DNA, the CDR3 is TGTGCCAGCAGTTACTCCCCACAGGGCTGGGGCTACGAGCAGTACTTC. This codes for CASSYSPQGWGYEQYF.

The chain is built from TRBV2 and TRBJ1-5; no reliable D call. With 3 bases removed from V and 0 bases from J, the gap between germline ends came to 9 bases. The CDR3 totals 15 residues. From germline, CDR1 is SNHLY and CDR2 FYNNEI. This CDR3 reads CASSEIQISNQPQHF. In DNA form, the CDR3 reads TGTGCCAGCAGTGAGATACAGATTAGCAATCAGCCCCAGCATTTT.

The chain has TRBV10-3 and TRBJ2-2; D perhaps matches TRBD1 (5 bases). The germline V and J ends were trimmed by 4 bases and 5 bases, with 8 bases remaining between them. The CDR3 is 13 amino acids. Germline V gene data show CDR1 as ENHRY and CDR2 as SYGVKD. CDR3 in DNA: TGTGCCATCAGTGCACAGGAGACCGGGGAGCTGTTTTTT. Its protein is CAISAQETGELFF.

The rearrangement links TRBV7-2 to TRBJ1-3, with a tentative D call TRBD1 (6 bases). The CDR3 is made up of 14 amino acids. V was trimmed by 2 bases and J by 7 bases, leaving 12 bases between them. Germline loops: CDR1 SGHTA, CDR2 FQGNSA. The DNA of the CDR3 is TGTGCCAGCAGCTTAAGGGGGACCCCGAACACCATATATTTT. Translating gives CASSLRGTPNTIYF.